The clone carrying this TCR beta chain was counted a few times. Its antigen is unidentified. CD8 cells regarded as naive lacked CD45RO, were positively chosen for CCR7, and omitted terminally differentiated effector memory CD45RA+ cells. Donors comprised healthy HIV-negative adults lacking recent acute infections or vaccinations. CDR3 size: 12 residues. V lost 0 bases and J lost 1, with 0 bases in between. Looked up from germline, CDR1 is LNHDA and CDR2 is SQIVND (reference sequence). This entry is derived from a study of shared clonotypes between healthy human individuals. Deep-level settings were used for running the assay. Data came from immunoSEQ multiplex PCR; TCRdb stores just in-frame clones and leaves some out. The sample consists of 1.5 million to 2.5 million clones, about 95% of them appearing once. General study points: Rarefaction analysis demonstrated incomplete sorted-subset sequencing notwithstanding large depth.

The receptor's source is a man aged 18 to 30 in good health. Material: naive CD8+ T cells sorted from blood. This chain connects TRBV19 to TRBJ2-5; no reliable D call. CDR3 sequence: CASSIDQETQYF. The CDR3 DNA sequence: TGTGCCAGTAGTATAGACCAAGAGACCCAGTACTTC. The variable domain in full, completed from reference TRBV19 and TRBJ2-5, reads DGGITQSPKYLFRKEGQNVTLSCEQNLNHDAMYWYRQDPGQGLRLIYYSQIVNDFQKGDIAEGYSVSREKKESFPLTVTSAQKNPTAFYLCASSIDQETQYFGPGTRLLVL.